The following is a TCR beta chain sequence with its context. The sample belongs to a study of blood T cell repertoires in COVID-19. Across the whole study: The United States, Italy and Spain provided the acute and convalescent COVID-19 samples.

CDR1 and CDR2 from the germline V gene are KGHSH and LQKENI. CDR3 size: 15 residues. The V end lost 4 bases, the J end lost 0 bases, and 10 bases lay between the germline ends. Per the study methods: Amplifying reference gene primers gave estimates of nucleated cell counts. Method: immunoSEQ multiplex PCR; TCRdb's copy keeps in-frame clones and lacks some. Clone size and V and J calls were adopted from that table, with D and trimming inferred from the DNA. This sample has around 200,000 clones, with 65% to 80% found just once. The receptor comes from a woman aged 45-60 years with acute or convalescent COVID-19. The chain links TRBV18 to TRBJ2-1; D possibly corresponds to TRBD1 (5 bases). The sequencing sample was made of peripheral blood. The CDR3 loop reads CASSLGVSSYNEQFF. DNA for the CDR3: TGTGCCAGCTCACTAGGGGTCAGCTCCTACAATGAGCAGTTCTTC.